This entry features one T cell receptor beta chain sequence. This sample is part of a study of T cells expressing NK-cell markers. At the level of the study: It was sorted CD3+CD56+NKG2C+, CD3+CD56+NKG2C- and CD3+CD56-NKG2C+ T cells that supplied the TCR beta repertoires.

The germline V gene encodes CDR1 MNHEY and CDR2 SVGEGT. This CDR3 is built from 16 residues. Production of TCR beta cDNA relied on 5'RACE template switching with UMIs. For each CDR3 protein, TCRdb gives one entry from its re-call of the 5' RACE reads, without DNA. The sample table includes around 260,000 distinct CDR3 sequences. This rearrangement joins TRBV6-2 or TRBV6-3 to TRBJ2-7; the D gene TCRdb calls, TRBD1, cannot be checked with no DNA. The receptor comes from a woman aged 18-70 years in good health. Sequencing was carried out using blood T cells: a sorted CD56 or NKG2C T cell subset, CD4+ or CD8+ T cells, or bulk PBMC T cells (not recorded which). CDR3 amino acids: CASSYSRGQSSYEQYF.